The 22 T cell receptor beta chains presented below share a single source sample, sequenced in a study of shared clonotypes between healthy human individuals. The data were produced by immunoSEQ multiplex PCR, yet TCRdb's version contains in-frame clones alone and is incomplete. The data hold about 2 million clones, with about 95% observed a single time. It was CD45RO-negative cells, positively selected for CCR7, that made up naive CD8 cells, with terminally differentiated effector memory CD45RA+ cells excluded. The sample consisted of naive CD8+ T cells sorted from blood. The receptors originated from a young man in good health.

This sequence joins TRBV13 and TRBJ2-2; no definite D call. This CDR3 has 16 amino acids. Germline CDR1 PRHDT, CDR2 FYEKMQ (reference sequence). With 5 bases removed from V and 4 bases from J, the gap between germline ends came to 17 bases. CDR3 sequence: CASSPRTTPGTGELFF. The CDR3 DNA reads TGTGCCAGCAGCCCCAGGACCACGCCTGGCACCGGGGAGCTGTTTTTT.

The genes are TRBV9 and TRBJ2-2, with a weak D call TRBD2 (5 bases). The CDR3 is made up of 15 amino acids. CDR1 and CDR2 from the germline V gene are SGDLS and YYNGEE. With 0 bases removed from V and 6 bases from J, the gap between germline ends came to 12 bases. For the CDR3, the DNA is TGTGCCAGCAGCGTAGGGTTATGGGGAGCCGGGGAGCTGTTTTTT. Amino acid sequence: CASSVGLWGAGELFF. Combining the CDR3 with reference TRBV9 and TRBJ2-2 gives the whole variable domain DSGVTQTPKHLITATGQRVTLRCSPRSGDLSVYWYQQSLDQGLQFLIQYYNGEERAKGNILERFSAQQFPDLHSELNLSSLELGDSALYFCASSVGLWGAGELFFGEGSRLTVL.

This clone appeared a single time. The rearrangement joins TRBV10-2 to TRBJ1-1, with D maybe TRBD1 (5 bases). Germline V gives CDR1 WSHSY, CDR2 SAAADI. The CDR3 is 14 residues long. V lost 3 bases and J lost 11, with 19 bases in between. The CDR3 region is CASSDNPGSQGAFF. CDR3 DNA sequence: TGCGCCAGCAGTGACAACCCAGGGTCCCAAGGGGCTTTCTTT.

V gene TRBV30 combines with J gene TRBJ2-5; TRBD2 aligns across 8 bases. CDR1 and CDR2 from the germline V gene are GTSNPN and SVGIG (reference sequence). The CDR3 length is 13 residues. J was trimmed by 4 bases and V by 2 bases; bases with no gene match: 3. CDR3 loop: CAWSRGGVETQYF. The CDR3 bases are TGTGCCTGGAGTCGGGGGGGCGTAGAGACCCAGTACTTC.

On this clone: This may be a read error, as it is one base from a much larger clone. Other DNA sequences within the sample encode an identical CDR3. The chain recombines TRBV30 with TRBJ1-5; D remains ambiguous. The CDR3 spans 13 residues. With 0 bases removed from V and 5 bases from J, the gap between germline ends came to 8 bases. The V gene's germline CDR1 is GTSNPN and CDR2 SVGIG (reference sequence). The CDR3 nucleotides are TGTGCCTGGAGTGTACTAGGAGATCAGCCCCAGCATTTT. It yields the protein CAWSVLGDQPQHF. Full variable domain (outside the CDR3, taken from reference TRBV30 and TRBJ1-5): SQTIHQWPATLVQPVGSPLSLECTVEGTSNPNLYWYRQAAGRGLQLLFYSVGIGQISSEVPQNLSASRPQDRQFILSSKKLLLSDSGFYLCAWSVLGDQPQHFGDGTRLSIL.

The chain uses TRBV14 and TRBJ1-1; D gene ambiguous. V dropped 1 base and J dropped 5 bases, with 8 bases sitting between them. The CDR3 covers 13 residues. Germline V gene sequence: CDR1 SGHDN, CDR2 FVKESK. Here the CDR3 DNA reads TGTGCCAGCAGCCAAGCTCTGGGGACTGAAGCTTTCTTT. Protein: CASSQALGTEAFF. The full variable domain, rest sourced from reference TRBV14 and TRBJ1-1, is EAGVTQFPSHSVIEKGQTVTLRCDPISGHDNLYWYRRVMGKEIKFLLHFVKESKQDESGMPNNRFLAERTGGTYSTLKVQPAELEDSGVYFCASSQALGTEAFFGQGTRLTVV.

The chain links TRBV6-5 to TRBJ1-1, with D hard to call. The CDR3 length is 13 residues. In germline, CDR1 is MNHEY, CDR2 SVGAGI. Between the trimmed V and J ends, which lost 6 bases and 1 base, there was a span of 9 bases. The CDR3 region has the DNA TGTGCCAGCAGAAACTTACAGAACACTGAAGCTTTCTTT. As protein: CASRNLQNTEAFF.

The V and J genes are TRBV11-2 and TRBJ1-1; D is uncertain. The CDR3 length is 14 residues. Germline V gene lookup returns CDR1 SGHAT and CDR2 FQNNGV. V was cut by 7 bases and J by 0 bases, with 12 bases left in between. The CDR3 here is CASIPPHMNTEAFF. The DNA for the CDR3 is TGTGCCAGCATCCCACCCCATATGAACACTGAAGCTTTCTTT. The variable domain in full, with the rest retrieved from reference TRBV11-2 and TRBJ1-1, is EAGVAQSPRYKIIEKRQSVAFWCNPISGHATLYWYQQILGQGPKLLIQFQNNGVVDDSQLPKDRFSAERLKGVDSTLKIQPAKLEDSAVYLCASIPPHMNTEAFFGQGTRLTVV.

In its sample, this clone was seen once. The gene calls are TRBV5-6 and TRBJ1-1; D not resolved. The CDR3 has 14 residues. The V and J ends lost 5 bases and 6 bases respectively, with 17 bases between them. The germline CDR1 and CDR2 sequences are SGHDT and YYEEEE. This CDR3 is CASRYGWGNAEAFF. The CDR3 DNA reads as TGTGCCAGCAGATACGGGTGGGGTAACGCTGAAGCTTTCTTT.

This clone was observed once. The V and J genes are TRBV2 and TRBJ2-5; perhaps TRBD1 as D (5 bases). This CDR3 region has 14 residues. Trimming pared 3 bases from V and 4 bases from J, leaving 12 bases between. Germline V gene sequence: CDR1 SNHLY, CDR2 FYNNEI. CDR3 amino acids: CASSEAQGAETQYF. The CDR3 DNA sequence: TGTGCCAGCAGTGAGGCCCAAGGGGCAGAGACCCAGTACTTC.

To note about this clone: A much bigger clone sits one base away, suggesting this may be a read error. The same CDR3 is also encoded by other DNA sequences in this sample. The rearrangement uses TRBV9 and TRBJ2-7; 11 bases line up with TRBD2. Germline V gene lookup returns CDR1 SGDLS and CDR2 YYNGEE. The CDR3 sequence is 14 residues long. The trim removed 2 bases at V and 2 bases at J, leaving 0 bases unmatched. The CDR3 loop is CASSVSGRAYEQYF. The CDR3 region has the DNA TGTGCCAGCAGCGTTAGCGGGAGGGCCTACGAGCAGTACTTC.

This chain joins TRBV2 and TRBJ2-3; 7 positions agree with TRBD1. This CDR3 comprises 13 residues. The germline V gene has CDR1 SNHLY and CDR2 FYNNEI. Losses at the gene ends were 6 bases for V and 2 bases for J; bases not matched to a gene: 2. The CDR3 sequence is CASRGQATDTQYF. For the CDR3, the DNA is TGTGCCAGCAGAGGACAGGCCACAGATACGCAGTATTTT.

The gene calls are TRBV27 and TRBJ2-7; TRBD1 might be the D (6 bases). The CDR3 has 12 residues. Germline V gene lookup returns CDR1 MNHEY and CDR2 SMNVEV (reference sequence). Between the trimmed V and J ends, which lost 2 bases and 6 bases, there was a span of 8 bases. CDR3 DNA sequence: TGTGCCAGCAGTTTAGAGGGGGTCGAGCAGTACTTC. Its protein is CASSLEGVEQYF.

The chain is built from TRBV27 and TRBJ2-7, with TRBD1 as a possible D gene (6 bases). The germline V and J ends were trimmed by 4 bases and 2 bases, with 12 bases remaining between them. CDR1 MNHEY and CDR2 SMNVEV come from the germline V gene (reference sequence). The CDR3 totals 14 residues. CDR3 sequence (DNA): TGTGCCAGCAGTTCTTACCGGGACACCTACGAGCAGTACTTC. Translation gives CASSSYRDTYEQYF.

This clone was seen just once. The chain combines TRBV7-6 with TRBJ2-7, with 9 bases matching TRBD1. V dropped 5 bases and J dropped 5; count of bases not matched to a gene: 4. There are 13 residues in the CDR3. From germline, CDR1 is SGHVS and CDR2 FNYEAQ. CDR3 residues: CASSVGTGNEQYF. In nucleotides, the CDR3 is TGTGCCAGCAGCGTAGGGACAGGGAACGAGCAGTACTTC.

This chain links TRBV28 with TRBJ2-1; D gene unclear. Germline CDR1 is MDHEN and CDR2 is SYDVKM. V lost 7 bases and J lost 3, with 10 bases in between. This CDR3 is built from 13 residues. CDR3 sequence: CASIPGNYNEQFF. CDR3 bases: TGTGCCAGCATCCCGGGTAACTACAATGAGCAGTTCTTC.

The chain couples TRBV6-1 to TRBJ1-1; the D is unclear. The germline V gene encodes CDR1 MNHNS and CDR2 SASEGT. V was trimmed by 2 bases and J by 8 bases, leaving 9 bases between them. CDR3 length: 12 amino acids. DNA of the CDR3: TGTGCCAGCAGTGAAATGGTAGAGGAAGCTTTCTTT. Translating gives CASSEMVEEAFF.

This chain joins TRBV5-1 and TRBJ2-7, with 8 nucleotides matching TRBD1. V was pared by 4 bases and J by 2 bases, with 8 bases of the junction left unmatched. Germline values: CDR1 SGHRS, CDR2 YFSETQ. This CDR3 region has 15 residues. CDR3 in amino acids: CASSPWTGTTYEQYF. For the CDR3, the DNA is TGCGCCAGCAGCCCGTGGACAGGGACCACCTACGAGCAGTACTTC. Looking up the rest from reference TRBV5-1 and TRBJ2-7 gives the full variable domain: KAGVTQTPRYLIKTRGQQVTLSCSPISGHRSVSWYQQTPGQGLQFLFEYFSETQRNKGNFPGRFSGRQFSNSRSEMNVSTLELGDSALYLCASSPWTGTTYEQYFGPGTRLTVT.

This clone has a single count. The chain recombines TRBV9 with TRBJ2-7, with D perhaps being TRBD1 or TRBD2 (5 bases each). Deletions cut 2 bases from V and 4 bases from J, with 19 bases between. The CDR3 runs to 16 residues. Germline CDR1 is SGDLS and CDR2 is YYNGEE. Here the CDR3 reads CASSVSASDGAYEQYF. In DNA form, the CDR3 reads TGTGCCAGCAGCGTTAGCGCCTCAGACGGGGCGTACGAGCAGTACTTC.

In the case of this clone: Within the sample, other DNA sequences also encode this same CDR3. V is TRBV4-1 and J is TRBJ2-7; TRBD2 matches 7 bases. Per the germline V gene, CDR1 is MGHRA and CDR2 is YSYEKL. Germline trimming cut 2 bases from V and 2 bases from J; bases unmatched to any gene: 0. This CDR3 spans 13 amino acids. DNA for the CDR3: TGCGCCAGCAGCCAAACTAGCGCCTACGAGCAGTACTTC. As protein: CASSQTSAYEQYF.

The rearrangement uses TRBV25-1 and TRBJ1-1; D is possibly TRBD1 (5 bases). The V end lost 1 base, the J end lost 6 bases, and 15 bases lay between the germline ends. This CDR3 has 15 residues. Germline CDR1 and CDR2: MGHDK and SYGVNS. The CDR3 DNA reads as TGTGCCAGCAGTGAATGGCAGGGAAGTGGCGCTGAAGCTTTCTTT. Its protein is CASSEWQGSGAEAFF.

The chain uses TRBV4-3 and TRBJ2-5; D tentatively fits TRBD1 or TRBD2 (6 bases each). This CDR3 is 15 amino acids long. V gave up 1 base and J gave up 5 bases, with 14 bases separating them. Germline CDR1 is LGHNA and CDR2 is YSLEER. The CDR3 DNA reads TGCGCCAGCAGCCAAGTCATCGGAGGGGGGGAGACCCAGTACTTC. Its protein product is CASSQVIGGGETQYF.